The T cell receptor (beta chain) under discussion was sequenced for a study of cytomegalovirus exposure and HLA in healthy donors. Regarding this clone: Its antigen is currently unknown.

Study findings and constraints: In a later analysis, common viral pathogens appeared linked to several of the most significant clusters.

V shed 1 base and J shed 1 base, with 7 bases lying between them. The CDR3 totals 14 residues. Germline CDR1 and CDR2: LNHDA and SQIVND (reference sequence). The PCR made use of 60 Vbeta and 13 Jbeta primers. Using immunoSEQ multiplex PCR, the repertoire was profiled, and TCRdb retains in-frame clones only, with some absent. The table has over 110,000 clones, around 78% seen once. The sequenced material came from PBMCs. The chain carries TRBV19 and TRBJ1-2; D is perhaps TRBD1 (5 bases). This sequence was found in a woman aged 40-49 years in good health and CMV-seropositive. CDR3 region: CASSIAGVNYGYTF. The CDR3, as DNA: TGTGCCAGTAGTATAGCGGGGGTTAACTATGGCTACACCTTC.